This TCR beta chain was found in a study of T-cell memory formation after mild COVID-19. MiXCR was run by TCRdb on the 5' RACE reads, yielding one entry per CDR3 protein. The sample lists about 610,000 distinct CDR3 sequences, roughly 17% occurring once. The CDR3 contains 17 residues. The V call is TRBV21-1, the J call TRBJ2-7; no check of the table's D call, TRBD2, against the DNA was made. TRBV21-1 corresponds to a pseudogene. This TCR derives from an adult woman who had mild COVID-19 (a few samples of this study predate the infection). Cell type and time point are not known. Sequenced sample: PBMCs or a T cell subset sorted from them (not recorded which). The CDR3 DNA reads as TGTGCCAGCAGCAAAGTCTTGGGACTAGCGGGAATCTACGAGCAGTACTTC. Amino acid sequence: CASSKVLGLAGIYEQYF.